This entry is about one T cell receptor beta chain. The CDR3 totals 15 residues. Germline V gene data show CDR1 as LNHDA and CDR2 as SQIVND (reference sequence). Trimming stripped 8 bases from V and 2 bases from J, with 16 bases between. The study ran its PCR with 60 Vbeta and 13 Jbeta primers. TCRdb's copy holds only in-frame clones and misses some; the assay was immunoSEQ multiplex PCR. The table includes roughly 150,000 clones, nearly 80% detected once. This entry belongs to a study of cytomegalovirus exposure and HLA in healthy donors. The gene calls are TRBV19 and TRBJ2-1; TRBD2 is a possible D gene (6 bases). The sequenced material came from PBMCs. This clonotype was obtained from a male donor in good health and CMV-seronegative. CDR3 loop: CASGFSGETYNEQFF. The CDR3 DNA sequence: TGTGCCAGTGGGTTTTCGGGAGAAACCTACAATGAGCAGTTCTTC. Looking up the rest from reference TRBV19 and TRBJ2-1 gives the full variable domain: DGGITQSPKYLFRKEGQNVTLSCEQNLNHDAMYWYRQDPGQGLRLIYYSQIVNDFQKGDIAEGYSVSREKKESFPLTVTSAQKNPTAFYLCASGFSGETYNEQFFGPGTRLTVL.